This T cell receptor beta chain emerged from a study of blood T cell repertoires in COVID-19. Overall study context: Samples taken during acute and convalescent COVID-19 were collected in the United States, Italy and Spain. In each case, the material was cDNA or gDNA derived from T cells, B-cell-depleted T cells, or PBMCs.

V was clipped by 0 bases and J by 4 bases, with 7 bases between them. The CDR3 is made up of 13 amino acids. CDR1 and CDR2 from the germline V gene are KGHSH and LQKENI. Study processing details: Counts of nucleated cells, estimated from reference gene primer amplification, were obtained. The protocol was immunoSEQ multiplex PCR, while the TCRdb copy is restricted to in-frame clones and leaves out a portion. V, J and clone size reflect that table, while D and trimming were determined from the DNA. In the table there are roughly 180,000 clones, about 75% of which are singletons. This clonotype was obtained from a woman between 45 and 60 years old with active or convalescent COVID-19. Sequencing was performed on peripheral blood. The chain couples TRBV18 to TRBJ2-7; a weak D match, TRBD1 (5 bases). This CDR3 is CASSPPQGYEQYF. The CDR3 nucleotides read TGTGCCAGCTCACCACCCCAGGGTTACGAGCAGTACTTC. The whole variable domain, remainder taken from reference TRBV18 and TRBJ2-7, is NAGVMQNPRHLVRRRGQEARLRCSPMKGHSHVYWYRQLPEEGLKFMVYLQKENIIDESGMPKERFSAEFPKEGPSILRIQQVVRGDSAAYFCASSPPQGYEQYFGPGTRLTVT.